This T cell receptor beta chain is drawn from a study of cytomegalovirus exposure and HLA in healthy donors. Study summary: Researchers found that approximately 85% of fewer than 450 genotyped donors fell within the Caucasian-associated ancestry cluster.

Study-wide results and caveats: Sequences of the TCR beta chain were said to predict the HLA-A and HLA-B alleles of most subjects accurately.

The sample holds one count of this clone. Its antigen remains unknown. 60 Vbeta and 13 Jbeta primers were used in PCR. The protocol was immunoSEQ multiplex PCR, while the TCRdb copy is restricted to in-frame clones and leaves out a portion. This table has approximately 160,000 clones, over 60% appearing once. Germline V gene lookup returns CDR1 SGHAT and CDR2 FQDESV (reference sequence). V dropped 4 bases and J dropped 3 bases, with 16 bases sitting between them. The length of the CDR3 is 15 residues. The sequence derives from a woman in her twenties or thirties in good health and CMV-seropositive. V and J are TRBV11-1 and TRBJ2-7, with D possibly being TRBD1 (5 bases). Sequenced input: PBMCs. CDR3 coding DNA: TGTGCCAGCAGCTCCAGGGTCAGAGAACACTACGAGCAGTACTTC. Protein product: CASSSRVREHYEQYF. The entire variable domain, with the rest obtained from reference TRBV11-1 and TRBJ2-7, is as follows: EAEVAQSPRYKITEKSQAVAFWCDPISGHATLYWYRQILGQGPELLVQFQDESVVDDSQLPKDRFSAERLKGVDSTLKIQPAELGDSAMYLCASSSRVREHYEQYFGPGTRLTVT.